A single sample is the source of the 20 T cell receptor beta chains below, sequenced in a study of blood T cell repertoires in COVID-19 (dated by TCRdb to about 2020). The library was built by means of the immunoSEQ multiplex PCR assay. TCRdb re-hosts the immuneACCESS table, in-frame sequences only. Its copies lack some clones; in the studies checked, an unresolved V gene accounts for under half of them, and the cause for the rest is not known. The sample records some 83,000 clones, 85% to 90% of which are singletons. The ten largest clonotypes hold roughly 18% of the sample. The sequenced sample was peripheral blood. These receptors all stem from a man older than 75 in a cohort sampled during active COVID-19.

The gene calls are TRBV6-1 and TRBJ1-2; 7 bases line up with TRBD1. This CDR3 is built from 16 residues. J was trimmed by 8 bases and V by 0 bases; bases with no gene match: 12. Germline values: CDR1 MNHNS, CDR2 SASEGT. CDR3 amino acids: CASSEAGQTSRGGYTF. CDR3 coding DNA: TGTGCCAGCAGTGAAGCGGGACAGACCAGCCGCGGGGGCTACACCTTC.

The J gene is TRBJ2-7, the V gene TRBV7-8; 12 bases are a match to TRBD2. Germline CDR1 is SGHVS and CDR2 is FQNEAQ. Unmatched junction bases numbered 0, after V lost 4 bases and J lost 2 bases. The CDR3 covers 14 residues. CDR3 in amino acids: CASSSSGGAYEQYV. The CDR3 region has the DNA TGTGCCAGCAGCTCTAGCGGGGGGGCCTACGAGCAGTACGTC.

This chain links TRBV5-1 with TRBJ2-7; maybe TRBD1 (5 bases). CDR1 is SGHRS, CDR2 YFSETQ, per germline. Trimming stripped 4 bases from V and 4 bases from J, with 12 bases between. This CDR3 has 13 amino acids. CDR3 in DNA: TGCGCCAGCAGCCTCAGGGAAGCATACGAGCAGTACTTC. It codes for CASSLREAYEQYF.

The chain employs TRBV19 and TRBJ2-1; 8 nucleotides align to TRBD1. Germline lookup yields CDR1 LNHDA and CDR2 SQIVND (reference sequence). V shed 0 bases and J 14 bases; nucleotides not matched to a gene: 6. This CDR3 has 13 amino acids. This chain's CDR3 is CASSIDRAGGEFF. Here the CDR3 DNA reads TGTGCCAGTAGTATAGATCGGGCAGGGGGCGAGTTCTTC.

This clone appeared a few times. The chain couples TRBV20-1 to TRBJ2-7; TRBD2 agrees at 9 bases. The CDR3 has 15 residues. Germline assignment: CDR1 DFQATT and CDR2 SNEGSKA (reference sequence). V was clipped by 3 bases and J by 4 bases; unmatched bases: 10. CDR3 amino acids: CSASTASGAAYEQYV. CDR3 bases: TGCAGTGCTAGTACGGCTAGCGGGGCGGCGTACGAGCAGTACGTC.

This chain links TRBV28 with TRBJ1-6; 8 nucleotides agree with TRBD1. Germline-derived CDR1 and CDR2 are MDHEN and SYDVKM. V was pared by 8 bases and J by 9 bases, with 3 bases of the junction left unmatched. The CDR3 loop spans 12 amino acids. DNA of the CDR3: TGTGCCAGCGGGACAGGCAGTTCACCCCTCCACTTT. Its protein is CASGTGSSPLHF.

The chain couples TRBV20-1 to TRBJ2-3; D not resolved. The V gene's germline CDR1 is DFQATT and CDR2 SNEGSKA (reference sequence). The CDR3 totals 11 residues. The ends were cut back, 6 bases at V and 4 bases at J, with 8 bases in the middle. CDR3 loop: CSAIWPDTQYF. The CDR3 DNA sequence: TGCAGTGCAATCTGGCCAGATACGCAGTATTTT.

The rearrangement links TRBV6-1 to TRBJ2-5, with TRBD2 matching over 10 bases. J lost 5 bases, V lost 0 bases, and 3 bases had no gene match. Looked up from germline, CDR1 is MNHNS and CDR2 is SASEGT. The CDR3 loop spans 15 amino acids. This chain's CDR3 is CASSEAATSGETQYF. CDR3 in DNA: TGTGCCAGCAGTGAAGCGGCGACTAGCGGGGAGACCCAGTACTTC.

This rearrangement joins TRBV6-5 to TRBJ1-2; 7 positions match TRBD1. Trimming at V came to 5 bases and at J to 0 bases, leaving 6 bases not matched to a gene. Per germline, CDR1 MNHEY and CDR2 SVGAGI. This CDR3 contains 15 residues. The chain's CDR3 is CASSPSQGANYGYTF. The CDR3 nucleotides are TGTGCCAGCAGTCCCTCCCAGGGGGCTAACTATGGCTACACCTTC.

The chain uses TRBV19 and TRBJ1-4; unclear D gene. Per germline, CDR1 LNHDA and CDR2 SQIVND (reference sequence). This CDR3 is built from 15 residues. The V end lost 1 base, the J end lost 5 bases, and 11 bases lay between the germline ends. CDR3 amino acids: CASSIASGRNEKLFF. CDR3 nucleotide sequence: TGTGCCAGTAGTATAGCTAGCGGGAGGAATGAAAAACTGTTTTTT.

The J gene is TRBJ1-2, the V gene TRBV6-5; TRBD1 agrees at 7 bases. This CDR3 has 14 residues. Germline CDR1 MNHEY, CDR2 SVGAGI. V shed 6 bases, J shed 4 bases, and the junction held 8 bases outside the gene matches. The CDR3 sequence is CASSVLRDSYGYTF. The CDR3 DNA sequence: TGTGCCAGCAGCGTACTAAGGGACAGCTATGGCTACACCTTC.

The V call is TRBV19, the J call TRBJ1-4; TRBD1 is a possible D gene (6 bases). The CDR3 totals 13 residues. The V gene lost 7 bases and the J gene lost 8 bases, with 14 bases spanning the gap. From germline, CDR1 is LNHDA and CDR2 SQIVND (reference sequence). The CDR3 DNA sequence: TGTGCCAGTATAGAACAGGGCGAGGAAAAACTGTTTTTT. The encoded protein is CASIEQGEEKLFF.

The rearrangement uses TRBV3-1 (or the pseudogene TRBV3-2) and TRBJ2-3; 8 nucleotides line up with TRBD2. Germline V gives CDR1 LGHDT, CDR2 YNNKEL (reference sequence). V lost 3 bases to trimming and J lost 6 bases; unmatched junction nucleotides: 2. The CDR3 extends over 13 amino acids. CDR3 nucleotide sequence: TGTGCCAGCAGCCATAGCGGGGATGATACGCAGTATTTT. Translation gives CASSHSGDDTQYF.

V usage is TRBV21-1 and J usage is TRBJ1-1. TRBV21-1 is marked as a pseudogene. The CDR3 covers 13 residues. DNA for the CDR3: TGTGCGACCGAGGGGGGGCTGTTTGGAAAAGCTTTCTTT. This codes for CATEGGLFGKAFF.

This clone was seen just once. The chain employs TRBV6-2 or TRBV6-3 and TRBJ1-2; tentatively, D is TRBD1 (5 bases). The CDR3 totals 14 residues. Germline V gives CDR1 MNHEY, CDR2 SVGEGT. Trimming cost V 4 bases and J 5 bases, with 14 bases left between them. The CDR3 region is CASSSDRRTYGYTF. CDR3 nucleotide sequence: TGTGCCAGCAGTTCGGATAGAAGGACATATGGCTACACCTTC.

The chain is built from TRBV5-1 and TRBJ2-2; D is perhaps TRBD2 (6 bases). The CDR3 runs 16 residues. V lost 4 bases and J lost 2, with 15 bases in between. In germline, CDR1 is SGHRS, CDR2 YFSETQ. Written as DNA, the CDR3 is TGCGCCAGCAGCCCCCAAACCGGGGGTAACACCGGGGAGCTGTTTTTT. Residues: CASSPQTGGNTGELFF.

The chain recombines TRBV6-6 with TRBJ1-4, with 7 bases lining up with TRBD1. The CDR3 has 12 amino acids. Germline-derived CDR1 and CDR2 are MNHNY and SVGAGI (reference sequence). Trimming cost V 8 bases and J 8 bases; bases outside gene matches: 5. The CDR3 reads CASAAGGEKLFF. The DNA for the CDR3 is TGTGCCAGCGCGGCAGGGGGGGAAAAACTGTTTTTT.

The rearrangement links TRBV12-3 or TRBV12-4 to TRBJ2-5, with D possibly matching TRBD2 (6 bases). This CDR3 comprises 12 residues. Trimming left V 6 bases short and J 5 bases short, with 10 bases between. In nucleotides, the CDR3 is TGTGCCAGCAGCCCGGGGAGGGAGACCCAGTACTTC. Translation: CASSPGRETQYF.

J is TRBJ2-2 and V is TRBV7-3, with 7 positions matching TRBD1. This CDR3 spans 14 amino acids. Germline V gene data show CDR1 as SGHTA and CDR2 as FQGTGA. V trimming: 3 bases; J trimming: 4 bases; junction bases outside the gene matches: 2. The CDR3 DNA is TGTGCCAGCAGCTTGGACAGGTCCACCGGGGAGCTGTTTTTT. Protein product: CASSLDRSTGELFF.

This chain uses TRBV7-8 with TRBJ2-5, with 10 bases fitting TRBD2. V was pared by 1 base and J by 5 bases, with 10 bases of the junction left unmatched. The CDR3 spans 17 residues. Looked up from germline, CDR1 is SGHVS and CDR2 is FQNEAQ. This CDR3 reads CASSLGGAGGPPETQYF. CDR3 DNA: TGTGCCAGCAGCTTAGGCGGAGCGGGGGGGCCCCCGGAGACCCAGTACTTC.